These 9 T cell receptor beta chains originate from one sample sequenced in a study of T cells in women clearing cervical HPV infection. Produced via immunoSEQ multiplex PCR; TCRdb's table is partial and in-frame only. Recorded for this sample: tens of thousands of clones. The sequenced sample consisted of blood buffy coat. These receptors originate from a woman between 18 and 70 years old with a cervical HPV16 infection that either progressed to CIN3+ or cleared (not recorded which).

Comment on this clone: Read data end 3 residues before the CDR3 end; the end is taken from the germline J gene. The chain joins TRBV6-4 to TRBJ2-3; 11 nucleotides align to TRBD2. CDR3 length: 16 amino acids. V shed 0 bases, J shed 2 bases, and the junction held 1 base outside the gene matches. Germline CDR1 MRHNA, CDR2 SNTAGT. CDR3 protein: CASSDSSGGATDTQYF. CDR3 DNA (partial): TGTGCCAGCAGTGACTCTAGCGGGGGGGCCACAGATACG.

As concerns this clone: The missing CDR3 end, 3 residues past where the read stops, is filled in from the germline J gene. The chain uses TRBV4-1 and TRBJ2-5, with 11 bases fitting TRBD2. The ends lost 4 bases at V and 1 base at J; junction bases unmatched: 8. The length of the CDR3 is 17 residues. Per germline, CDR1 MGHRA and CDR2 YSYEKL. Incomplete CDR3 DNA: TGCGCCAGCAGCCGAATCCCCGGGACTAGCGGCCAAGAGACC. This encodes CASSRIPGTSGQET. The CDR3 as a whole reads CASSRIPGTSGQETQYF.

On this clone: The read terminates 3 residues ahead of where the CDR3 ends, so the germline J gene completes it. The rearrangement links TRBV6-4 to TRBJ2-1, with 12 nucleotides matching TRBD2. V gave up 4 bases and J gave up 6 bases; unmatched junction bases: 4. The length of the CDR3 is 15 residues. Germline CDR1 and CDR2: MRHNA and SNTAGT. The CDR3 spells CASSASGGDFNEQFF. The CDR3 DNA, read in part, is TGTGCCAGCAGTGCTAGCGGGGGGGATTTCAATGAG.

Note on this clone: The read gets to within 3 residues of the CDR3 end, and the germline J gene fills in the rest. The chain is built from TRBV5-1 and TRBJ2-7, with unresolved D. Germline CDR1 SGHRS, CDR2 YFSETQ. The V gene lost 2 bases and the J gene lost 5 bases, with 5 bases spanning the gap. This CDR3 region has 11 residues. The CDR3 spells CASSFADEQYF. The sequenced CDR3 bases are TGCGCCAGCAGCTTCGCAGACGAG.

For this clone: The CDR3 is cut off 3 residues early in the read; its end comes from the germline J gene. The V call is TRBV10-2, the J call TRBJ2-3; TRBD1 aligns across 7 bases. V shed 4 bases and J 2 bases; nucleotides not matched to a gene: 9. This CDR3 comprises 16 residues. CDR1 and CDR2 (germline): WSHSY, SAAADI. Incomplete CDR3 DNA: TGCGCCAGCAGTGCAGTGATAGGGGGCCACACAGATACG. It is translated as CASSAVIGGHTDT. The full CDR3 protein reads CASSAVIGGHTDTQYF.

The CDR3 reads CASKGQGALTQYF. The part of the CDR3 DNA that was read is TGCGCCAGCAAAGGACAGGGGGCACTGACC. The chain combines TRBV5-1 with TRBJ2-5, with TRBD1 matching 11 bases. The read terminates 3 residues ahead of where the CDR3 ends, so the germline J gene completes it. The germline V gene has CDR1 SGHRS and CDR2 YFSETQ. J was trimmed by 7 bases and V by 6 bases; bases with no gene match: 5. CDR3 length equals 13 residues.

Points on this clone: The read terminates 3 residues ahead of where the CDR3 ends, so the germline J gene completes it. This chain links TRBV20-1 with TRBJ2-1; 14 nucleotides line up with TRBD2. Unmatched junction bases numbered 3, after V lost 5 bases and J lost 0 bases. The CDR3 has 16 residues. Germline values: CDR1 DFQATT, CDR2 SNEGSKA (reference sequence). CDR3 loop: CSAWTSGGPSYNEQFF. CDR3 bases read: TGCAGTGCTTGGACTAGCGGGGGGCCCTCCTACAATGAG.

A word on this clone: The read halts 3 residues ahead of the CDR3 end, with the missing end drawn from the germline J gene. This chain uses TRBV30 with TRBJ2-5; perhaps D is TRBD1 or TRBD2 (6 bases each). CDR1 is GTSNPN, CDR2 SVGIG, per germline (reference sequence). The V gene lost 0 bases and the J gene lost 1 base, with 9 bases spanning the gap. The CDR3 has 14 residues. Incomplete CDR3 DNA: TGTGCCTGGAGTGTCGGAGGGGGCCAAGAGACC. It codes for CAWSVGGGQET. The full CDR3 is CAWSVGGGQETQYF.

Points on this clone: Read data end 3 residues before the CDR3 end; the end is taken from the germline J gene. J is TRBJ2-3 and V is TRBV7-9; TRBD1 agrees at 7 bases. In germline, CDR1 is SEHNR, CDR2 FQNEAQ (reference sequence). The CDR3 is 13 residues long. This CDR3 is CASSFDQGTAQYF. CDR3 DNA (partial): TGTGCCAGCAGCTTCGATCAAGGGACAGCG.